The following is a TCR beta chain sequence with its context. CDR1 and CDR2 from the germline V gene are SGDLS and YYNGEE. CDR3 size: 15 residues. V lost 2 bases, J lost 0 bases, and 8 bases lay in between. Original data processing: Estimates of nucleated cell counts were drawn from the amplification of reference gene primers. Produced via immunoSEQ multiplex PCR; TCRdb's table is partial and in-frame only. The DNA gave D and trimming, while V, J and clone size come from that table. Found here are around 140,000 clones, roughly 89% of them singletons; the top ten hold 8.9%. Enrollment of patients from Seattle took place during active infection, with longitudinal follow-up. This sample stems from a study of blood T cell repertoires in COVID-19. Study details: The origin of the acute and convalescent COVID-19 samples was the United States, Italy and Spain. PBMCs, B-cell-depleted T cells, or T cells were the source of the cDNA or gDNA that made up the material.

This receptor was obtained from a young man with COVID-19, enrolled during active disease. The sample was peripheral blood. The chain uses TRBV9 and TRBJ2-2, with a possible D match to TRBD2 (6 bases). Here the CDR3 reads CASSVGGANTGELFF. In DNA form, the CDR3 reads TGTGCCAGCAGCGTCGGGGGAGCGAACACCGGGGAGCTGTTTTTT.